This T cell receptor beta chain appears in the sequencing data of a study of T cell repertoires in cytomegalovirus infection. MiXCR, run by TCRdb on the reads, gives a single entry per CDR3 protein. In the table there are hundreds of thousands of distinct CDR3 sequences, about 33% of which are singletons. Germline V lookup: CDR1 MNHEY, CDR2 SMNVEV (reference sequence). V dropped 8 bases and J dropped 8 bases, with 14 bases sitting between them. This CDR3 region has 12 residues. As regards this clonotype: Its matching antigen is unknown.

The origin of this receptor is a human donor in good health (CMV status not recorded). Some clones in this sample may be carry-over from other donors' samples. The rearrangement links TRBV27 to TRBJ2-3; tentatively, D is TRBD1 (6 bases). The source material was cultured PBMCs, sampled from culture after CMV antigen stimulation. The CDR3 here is CASHGTTATQYF. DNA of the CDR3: TGTGCCAGCCATGGGACAACGGCTACGCAGTATTTT.